What follows are 20 T cell receptor beta chains derived from one specimen sequenced in a study of T cell responses to AZD1222 COVID-19 vaccine. Repertoires were generated with immunoSEQ multiplex PCR, while TCRdb's copy carries only in-frame clones and drops some. The sample has about 120,000 clones, around 89% seen once. Specimen: peripheral blood, collected on day 0 of MenACWY control vaccination. The receptors were sampled from an adult in good health.

V usage is TRBV27 and J usage is TRBJ1-5; 9 nucleotides agree with TRBD1. The junction had 11 bases not matched to a gene; V was cut back by 5 bases and J by 6 bases. This CDR3 region has 16 residues. Germline-derived CDR1 and CDR2 are MNHEY and SMNVEV (reference sequence). CDR3 in DNA: TGTGCCAGCAGTCCCACAAACAGGGGGCGATTTCAGCCCCAGCATTTT. The encoded protein is CASSPTNRGRFQPQHF.

The genes are TRBV2 and TRBJ1-6, with D unclear. CDR1 is SNHLY, CDR2 FYNNEI, per germline. The length of the CDR3 is 15 residues. Trimming took 0 bases from V and 7 from J, leaving 10 bases between them. The CDR3 region is CASSEASHPNSPLHF. The CDR3 DNA reads TGTGCCAGCAGTGAAGCCTCTCACCCGAATTCACCCCTCCACTTT. Full variable domain (outside the CDR3, taken from reference TRBV2 and TRBJ1-6): EPEVTQTPSHQVTQMGQEVILRCVPISNHLYFYWYRQILGQKVEFLVSFYNNEISEKSEIFDDQFSVERPDGSNFTLKIRSTKLEDSAMYFCASSEASHPNSPLHFGNGTRLTVT.

The V call is TRBV6-5, the J call TRBJ2-5; 7 nucleotides align to TRBD2. There are 14 residues in the CDR3. Germline V CDR1 and CDR2: MNHEY, SVGAGI. The V gene end was trimmed by 6 bases and the J gene end by 1 base; junction bases not matched to a gene: 5. The chain's CDR3 is CASSKRDLQETQYF. CDR3 in DNA: TGTGCCAGCAGCAAGCGGGACCTCCAAGAGACCCAGTACTTC.

The chain has TRBV6-5 and TRBJ2-5; 8 bases fit TRBD2. Germline-derived CDR1 and CDR2 are MNHEY and SVGAGI. V lost 10 bases to trimming and J lost 5 bases; unmatched junction nucleotides: 12. The CDR3 extends over 14 amino acids. The CDR3 loop is CANTNLAGRETQYF. In DNA form, the CDR3 reads TGTGCCAACACCAACCTAGCGGGCAGGGAGACCCAGTACTTC.

This clone was detected a few times. The DNA for the CDR3 is TGTGCCAGCAGCTTAGAAAGGATACTTGGAAACACCATATATTTT. Residues: CASSLERILGNTIYF. The chain uses TRBV7-9 and TRBJ1-3; the D is unclear. CDR1 is SEHNR, CDR2 FQNEAQ, per germline (reference sequence). The germline V and J ends were trimmed by 1 base and 3 bases, with 10 bases remaining between them. This CDR3 spans 15 amino acids.

Concerning this clone itself: This same CDR3 is encoded by further DNA sequences in the sample. The chain joins TRBV3-1 (or the pseudogene TRBV3-2) to TRBJ2-3, with unresolved D. CDR1 and CDR2 from the germline V gene are LGHDT and YNNKEL (reference sequence). The CDR3 loop spans 14 amino acids. The V end lost 1 base, the J end lost 0 bases, and 5 bases lay between the germline ends. The CDR3 here is CASSQGPSTDTQYF. CDR3 nucleotides: TGTGCCAGCAGCCAAGGCCCGAGCACAGATACGCAGTATTTT.

The genes are TRBV21-1 and TRBJ1-1. TRBV21-1 is noted as a pseudogene. This CDR3 has 13 amino acids. DNA for the CDR3: TGTGCCATAGAGGGCCCAAAGTGTCTTAAAGCTTTCTTT. It specifies CAIEGPKCLKAFF.

The chain is built from TRBV19 and TRBJ2-6; D call uncertain. In germline, CDR1 is LNHDA, CDR2 SQIVND (reference sequence). Between the trimmed V and J ends, which lost 7 bases and 0 bases, there was a span of 10 bases. The CDR3 is 15 residues long. The CDR3 DNA is TGTGCCAGTACCCCTAGTAGCTCTGGGGCCAACGTCCTGACTTTC. This translates into CASTPSSSGANVLTF.

This sequence joins TRBV7-7 and TRBJ2-1; D assignment may be TRBD1 or TRBD2 (6 bases each). The CDR3 loop spans 15 amino acids. V was pared by 5 bases and J by 10 bases, with 21 bases between. From germline, CDR1 is SSHAT and CDR2 FNYEAQ (reference sequence). CDR3 sequence: CASSTGRQGRSEQFF. The DNA of the CDR3 is TGTGCCAGCAGCACGGGGAGGCAGGGGCGCAGCGAGCAGTTCTTC. Based on the CDR3 plus reference TRBV7-7 and TRBJ2-1, the full variable domain is GAGVSQSPRYKVTKRGQDVTLRCDPISSHATLYWYQQALGQGPEFLTYFNYEAQPDKSGLPSDRFSAERPEGSISTLTIQRTEQRDSAMYRCASSTGRQGRSEQFFGPGTRLTVL.

V usage is TRBV9 and J usage is TRBJ2-5; a weak D match, TRBD2 (5 bases). The germline V gene encodes CDR1 SGDLS and CDR2 YYNGEE. The germline V and J ends were trimmed by 2 bases and 5 bases, with 13 bases remaining between them. The CDR3 loop spans 14 amino acids. The CDR3 bases are TGTGCCAGCAGCGTGACTACCAAGGGCGAGACCCAGTACTTC. Encoded protein: CASSVTTKGETQYF.

The rearrangement joins TRBV5-1 to TRBJ2-7; 12 nucleotides agree with TRBD2. The germline CDR1 and CDR2 sequences are SGHRS and YFSETQ. This CDR3 region has 18 residues. Trimming took 4 bases from V and 4 from J; bases not matched to a gene: 15. CDR3 loop: CASSLGQLLLAGGYEQYF. The CDR3 DNA is TGCGCCAGCAGCCTGGGACAGCTCCTACTAGCGGGAGGTTACGAGCAGTACTTC.

As DNA, the CDR3 is TGTGCCAGCAGCCCAACGGGACGCAGCTCCTACGAGCAGTACTTC. Protein sequence: CASSPTGRSSYEQYF. The chain links TRBV7-2 to TRBJ2-7; D may correspond to TRBD1 or TRBD2 (5 bases each). V dropped 5 bases and J dropped 0 bases, with 14 bases sitting between them. CDR3 length equals 15 residues. Germline values: CDR1 SGHTA, CDR2 FQGNSA.

The chain recombines TRBV25-1 with TRBJ2-1, with D hard to call. Between the trimmed V and J ends, which lost 6 bases and 4 bases, there was a span of 10 bases. CDR1 is MGHDK, CDR2 SYGVNS, per germline. The CDR3 sequence is 13 residues long. CDR3 residues: CASRITGYNEQFF. The DNA for the CDR3 is TGTGCCAGCAGAATAACCGGGTACAATGAGCAGTTCTTC.

The chain employs TRBV28 and TRBJ1-4; 9 positions agree with TRBD1. The CDR3 has 15 amino acids. CDR1 is MDHEN, CDR2 SYDVKM, per germline. With V trimmed by 6 bases and J by 8 bases, 10 bases remained unmatched. CDR3 loop: CASSRRTGDWEKLFF. CDR3 bases: TGTGCCAGCAGCCGAAGGACAGGGGATTGGGAAAAACTGTTTTTT.

The chain carries TRBV6-6 and TRBJ1-2; a weak D match, TRBD1 (5 bases). This CDR3 comprises 16 residues. Germline CDR1 MNHNY, CDR2 SVGAGI (reference sequence). Trimming pared 8 bases from V and 5 bases from J, leaving 24 bases between. CDR3 in amino acids: CASDGVRDSGSYGYTF. CDR3 bases: TGTGCCAGCGATGGGGTGAGGGACTCAGGGTCTTATGGCTACACCTTC.

The rearrangement uses TRBV11-3 and TRBJ1-6; 7 nucleotides agree with TRBD1. V was clipped by 0 bases and J by 8 bases; unmatched bases: 7. The CDR3 is made up of 16 amino acids. Looked up from germline, CDR1 is SGHNT and CDR2 is YENEEA. Here the CDR3 DNA reads TGTGCCAGCAGCTTAGACCCCGGGAGGGGGCATTCACCCCTCCACTTT. Translating it yields CASSLDPGRGHSPLHF.

The chain recombines TRBV7-3 with TRBJ2-2; D ambiguous. V gave up 3 bases and J gave up 4 bases, with 6 bases separating them. The CDR3 runs to 13 residues. Germline V gene sequence: CDR1 SGHTA, CDR2 FQGTGA. This chain's CDR3 is CASSFGSTGELFF. CDR3 DNA: TGTGCCAGCAGCTTTGGTTCCACCGGGGAGCTGTTTTTT.

The rearrangement links TRBV7-2 to TRBJ1-2; unclear D gene. Germline V CDR1 and CDR2: SGHTA, FQGNSA. The CDR3 has 14 amino acids. Between the trimmed V and J ends, which lost 1 base and 4 bases, there was a span of 10 bases. In DNA, the CDR3 is TGTGCCAGCAGCTTAGTGGAGAATCTCTATGGCTACACCTTC. It codes for CASSLVENLYGYTF. Full variable domain (remainder filled in from reference TRBV7-2 and TRBJ1-2): GAGVSQSPSNKVTEKGKDVELRCDPISGHTALYWYRQSLGQGLEFLIYFQGNSAPDKSGLPSDRFSAERTGGSVSTLTIQRTQQEDSAVYLCASSLVENLYGYTFGSGTRLTVV.

The chain uses TRBV3-1 (or the pseudogene TRBV3-2) and TRBJ1-1; 8 bases are a match to TRBD1. Germline values: CDR1 LGHDT, CDR2 YNNKEL (reference sequence). V shed 3 bases, J shed 4 bases, and the junction held 4 bases outside the gene matches. The CDR3 has 14 amino acids. The CDR3 sequence: CASSQQGAGTEAFF. The CDR3 bases are TGTGCCAGCAGCCAGCAGGGGGCCGGCACTGAAGCTTTCTTT.

The rearrangement links TRBV29-1 to TRBJ2-5; 8 positions match TRBD1. The CDR3 is made up of 14 amino acids. Germline V lookup: CDR1 SQVTM, CDR2 ANQGSEA. The V segment lost 7 bases and the J segment 5 bases; nucleotides outside the gene matches: 12. CDR3 sequence reads: CSAGQGGIAETQYF. The CDR3 DNA reads as TGCAGCGCCGGACAGGGTGGGATTGCGGAGACCCAGTACTTC. The variable domain in full, completed from reference TRBV29-1 and TRBJ2-5, reads SAVISQKPSRDICQRGTSLTIQCQVDSQVTMMFWYRQQPGQSLTLIATANQGSEATYESGFVIDKFPISRPNLTFSTLTVSNMSPEDSSIYLCSAGQGGIAETQYFGPGTRLLVL.